A single T cell receptor beta chain is shown here with its context. Profiled with immunoSEQ multiplex PCR; TCRdb holds only in-frame clones, not every one. This sample has about 80,000 clones, with about 94% found just once. This CDR3 contains 13 residues. CDR1 is ENHRY and CDR2 is SYGVKD in the germline V gene. With 6 bases removed from V and 2 bases from J, the gap between germline ends came to 8 bases. This entry is derived from a study of T cell changes during pregnancy in multiple sclerosis. The TCR was taken from a female donor with multiple sclerosis, enrolled in a pregnancy study. The material was peripheral blood, obtained in the third trimester of pregnancy. The chain is built from TRBV10-3 and TRBJ2-1, with unresolved D. The CDR3 is CAIRDKTYNEQFF. The DNA for the CDR3 is TGTGCCATCAGAGACAAGACCTACAATGAGCAGTTCTTC.